The next 30 T cell receptor beta chains were all read from a single sample in a study of T-cell memory formation after mild COVID-19. A single record per CDR3 protein comes from TCRdb applying MiXCR to the 5' RACE reads. Seen here are about 270,000 distinct CDR3 sequences, under 20% observed once, and the top ten hold approximately 23%. The sequencing sample was made of PBMCs or a T cell subset sorted from them (not recorded which). The receptors were sampled from a man in his late teens or twenties who had mild COVID-19 (a few samples of this study predate the infection). Cell type and time point are not known.

The chain recombines TRBV12-3 or TRBV12-4 with TRBJ1-1, with 9 bases matching TRBD1. Germline trimming cut 5 bases from V and 7 bases from J; bases unmatched to any gene: 8. This CDR3 is built from 14 residues. This CDR3 is CASSKGQGMGEAFF. Here the CDR3 DNA reads TGTGCCAGCAGTAAAGGACAGGGGATGGGTGAAGCTTTCTTT.

V is TRBV7-6 and J is TRBJ1-4; D gene uncertain. Germline V gene data show CDR1 as SGHVS and CDR2 as FNYEAQ. The CDR3 spans 12 residues. The V gene lost 5 bases and the J gene lost 12 bases, with 13 bases spanning the gap. The CDR3 coding sequence is TGTGCCAGCAGCCTAAGGGAGCGGGAACTGTTTTTT. This translates into CASSLRERELFF.

This clonotype was seen once. The chain joins TRBV5-1 to TRBJ2-7; D is perhaps TRBD1 or TRBD2 (5 bases each). The CDR3 is 15 amino acids. Trimming took 7 bases from V and 2 from J, leaving 19 bases between them. Looked up from germline, CDR1 is SGHRS and CDR2 is YFSETQ. CDR3 DNA sequence: TGCGCCAGCCCACCAGGGATCGGAGGCACCTACGAGCAGTACGTC. The encoded protein is CASPPGIGGTYEQYV.

V usage is TRBV9 and J usage is TRBJ2-5; D is perhaps TRBD2 (6 bases). The CDR3 loop spans 16 amino acids. Germline CDR1 SGDLS, CDR2 YYNGEE. Trimming removed 2 bases from V and 1 base from J, with 15 bases in between. The CDR3 bases are TGTGCCAGCAGCGTCAGGGACTTAGAACGCCAAGAGACCCAGTACTTC. Translation: CASSVRDLERQETQYF.

The chain links TRBV12-3 or TRBV12-4 to TRBJ2-7; D is possibly TRBD2 (7 bases). The CDR3 sequence is 14 residues long. Trimming removed 7 bases at V and 7 bases at J, with 20 bases between. CDR3 coding DNA: TGTGCCAGCACCCCAAGGGGGGGGGCCGATGAGCAGTACTTC. It codes for CASTPRGGADEQYF.

This clonotype was detected only a few times. The chain employs TRBV4-3 and TRBJ2-7; 7 nucleotides match TRBD1. CDR1 and CDR2 from the germline V gene are LGHNA and YSLEER. V dropped 1 base and J dropped 6; count of bases not matched to a gene: 12. The CDR3 consists of 16 residues. Written as DNA, the CDR3 is TGCGCCAGCAGCCAAGGGGCCGACAGGGATCCCCTCGAGCAGTACTTC. Residues: CASSQGADRDPLEQYF.

This chain joins TRBV5-6 and TRBJ1-1; D not resolved. V lost 1 base to trimming and J lost 1 base, with 8 bases between them. In germline, CDR1 is SGHDT, CDR2 YYEEEE. This CDR3 region has 14 residues. This CDR3 is CASSLWEGNTEAFF. The DNA of the CDR3 is TGTGCCAGCAGCTTGTGGGAGGGGAACACTGAAGCTTTCTTT.

This clonotype was observed a few times. V usage is TRBV12-3 or TRBV12-4 and J usage is TRBJ2-3; 9 nucleotides match TRBD2. The CDR3 length is 12 residues. V was pared by 6 bases and J by 6 bases, with 1 base of the junction left unmatched. The CDR3 DNA follows: TGTGCCAGCAGGCGGGGGGGCGATACGCAGTATTTT. Amino acids: CASRRGGDTQYF.

For the CDR3, the DNA is TGTGCCAGCAGCTTAGCGCGGCCGTACCAAGAGACCCAGTACTTC. Encoded protein: CASSLARPYQETQYF. V gene TRBV7-8 combines with J gene TRBJ2-5; no reliable D call. V was clipped by 0 bases and J by 0 bases, with 8 bases between them. This CDR3 is built from 15 residues. Germline V CDR1 and CDR2: SGHVS, FQNEAQ.

The chain joins TRBV6-5 to TRBJ1-1; perhaps TRBD1 as D (6 bases). Germline CDR1 reads MNHEY; CDR2 reads SVGAGI. V was trimmed by 0 bases and J by 3 bases, leaving 14 bases between them. The CDR3 is 16 residues long. CDR3 nucleotides: TGTGCCAGCAGTTACTCGCCGGGGGCGCGGCACACTGAAGCTTTCTTT. Amino acid sequence: CASSYSPGARHTEAFF.

V usage is TRBV27 and J usage is TRBJ2-5, with 8 bases lining up with TRBD1. In germline, CDR1 is MNHEY, CDR2 SMNVEV (reference sequence). Trimming removed 5 bases from V and 2 bases from J; junction bases left unmatched: 4. This CDR3 region has 14 residues. The CDR3 loop is CASSQGQVQETQYF. Written as DNA, the CDR3 is TGTGCCAGCAGTCAGGGACAGGTGCAAGAGACCCAGTACTTC.

This rearrangement joins TRBV27 to TRBJ1-4, with D maybe TRBD1 (5 bases). This CDR3 contains 13 residues. Per germline, CDR1 MNHEY and CDR2 SMNVEV (reference sequence). V lost 2 bases and J 8 bases, leaving 9 bases between the germline ends. CDR3 nucleotide sequence: TGTGCCAGCAGTTTAAGGGGAGACGAAAAACTGTTTTTT. The encoded protein is CASSLRGDEKLFF.

This clonotype has just a few counts. This sequence joins TRBV7-8 and TRBJ2-1; 7 bases line up with TRBD1. The CDR3 consists of 16 residues. Germline V lookup: CDR1 SGHVS, CDR2 FQNEAQ. The J segment lost 3 bases and the V segment lost 1 base, leaving 6 bases of the junction unmatched. DNA of the CDR3: TGTGCCAGCAGCTTAGTTTGGGACAGCGGCTACAATGAGCAGTTCTTC. Residues: CASSLVWDSGYNEQFF.

The table lists this clonotype with a few counts. The chain joins TRBV24-1 to TRBJ1-2; D is perhaps TRBD1 (5 bases). CDR3 size: 14 residues. Germline V gene lookup returns CDR1 KGHDR and CDR2 SFDVKD. V dropped 4 bases and J dropped 3 bases, with 11 bases sitting between them. The CDR3 nucleotides are TGTGCCACCAGTGACTGGGACGGTTACTATGGCTACACCTTC. It encodes CATSDWDGYYGYTF.

In this sample, this clonotype turned up a few times. This chain links TRBV7-3 with TRBJ2-2; D is uncertain. CDR1 SGHTA and CDR2 FQGTGA come from the germline V gene. Trimming stripped 5 bases from V and 3 bases from J, with 13 bases between. The CDR3 is 15 residues long. CDR3 region: CASSNTAWDTGELFF. The CDR3, as DNA: TGTGCCAGCAGCAACACGGCCTGGGACACCGGGGAGCTGTTTTTT.

The rearrangement uses TRBV5-4 and TRBJ2-1, with D maybe TRBD2 (6 bases). Germline CDR1 reads SGHNT; CDR2 reads YYREEE (reference sequence). This CDR3 contains 15 residues. Between the trimmed V and J ends, which lost 8 bases and 0 bases, there was a span of 15 bases. The CDR3 DNA follows: TGTGCCAGTACCGGGACTCCCAGCTCCTACAATGAGCAGTTCTTC. Translated: CASTGTPSSYNEQFF.

The J gene is TRBJ1-1, the V gene TRBV7-3, with a possible D match to TRBD1 (6 bases). This CDR3 spans 14 amino acids. Germline CDR1 and CDR2: SGHTA and FQGTGA. Trimming took off 2 bases at V and 4 bases at J, with 11 bases between the two ends. Here the CDR3 DNA reads TGTGCCAGCAGCTTACAGGGGTTGGGCACTGAAGCTTTCTTT. Translating it yields CASSLQGLGTEAFF.

The rearrangement links TRBV12-3 or TRBV12-4 to TRBJ2-2, with D unresolved. The CDR3 has 13 amino acids. Deletions cut 7 bases from V and 4 bases from J, with 10 bases between. CDR3 nucleotide sequence: TGTGCCAGCACCCTCGCAGCCACCGGGGAGCTGTTTTTT. Translation gives CASTLAATGELFF.

This clonotype has only a few counts. The rearrangement links TRBV25-1 to TRBJ2-3; D is uncertain. V was pared by 3 bases and J by 4 bases, with 11 bases between. The CDR3 is 14 residues long. Germline V gene lookup returns CDR1 MGHDK and CDR2 SYGVNS. The CDR3 loop reads CASSDSRRSDTQYF. CDR3 bases: TGTGCCAGCAGTGATAGCAGGCGATCAGATACGCAGTATTTT. The full variable domain, with the rest looked up from reference TRBV25-1 and TRBJ2-3, is EADIYQTPRYLVIGTGKKITLECSQTMGHDKMYWYQQDPGMELHLIHYSYGVNSTEKGDLSSESTVSRIRTEHFPLTLESARPSHTSQYLCASSDSRRSDTQYFGPGTRLTVL.

This clonotype occurred once. The J gene is TRBJ1-4, the V gene TRBV9; 7 bases agree with TRBD1. The germline V gene encodes CDR1 SGDLS and CDR2 YYNGEE. The CDR3 extends over 15 amino acids. V shed 3 bases, J shed 7 bases, and the junction held 9 bases outside the gene matches. DNA for the CDR3: TGTGCCAGCAGCGAGACGACAGGGTGGCGTGAAAAACTGTTTTTT. Its translation: CASSETTGWREKLFF.

This chain links TRBV24-1 with TRBJ1-1; no clear D gene. Germline V gene data show CDR1 as KGHDR and CDR2 as SFDVKD. Trimming took off 3 bases at V and 8 bases at J, with 6 bases between the two ends. The CDR3 has 11 amino acids. The CDR3 coding sequence is TGTGCCACCAGTGATGGGTGGGAAGCTTTCTTT. It encodes CATSDGWEAFF.

This clonotype was seen only a few times. This rearrangement joins TRBV20-1 to TRBJ1-5, with 8 bases lining up with TRBD1. The V and J ends lost 6 bases and 7 bases, in that order; junction bases with no gene match: 17. The length of the CDR3 is 16 residues. Germline V CDR1 and CDR2: DFQATT, SNEGSKA (reference sequence). The CDR3 loop is CSASGRTGSQRQPQHF. The CDR3 DNA reads as TGCAGTGCGTCGGGGCGGACAGGGAGTCAGCGGCAGCCCCAGCATTTT.

The V call is TRBV10-1, the J call TRBJ2-4, with a weak D call TRBD1 (6 bases). V lost 3 bases to trimming and J lost 8 bases, with 14 bases between them. Looked up from germline, CDR1 is WNHNN and CDR2 is SYGVQD (reference sequence). The CDR3 has 14 amino acids. This CDR3 reads CASSDSVRTDIQYF. The CDR3, as DNA: TGCGCCAGCAGTGATTCTGTAAGGACAGACATTCAGTACTTC.

This clonotype occurred a few times. This chain connects TRBV7-3 to TRBJ2-3; D remains ambiguous. This CDR3 has 15 amino acids. CDR1 is SGHTA and CDR2 is FQGTGA in the germline V gene. Trimming removed 5 bases from V and 0 bases from J, with 12 bases in between. The chain's CDR3 is CASSRGDTSTDTQYF. Written as DNA, the CDR3 is TGTGCCAGCAGCCGCGGTGATACTAGCACAGATACGCAGTATTTT.

The chain is built from TRBV29-1 and TRBJ2-7; the D is unclear. Germline CDR1 reads SQVTM; CDR2 reads ANQGSEA. The CDR3 loop spans 12 amino acids. Trimming stripped 1 base from V and 3 bases from J, with 7 bases between. The CDR3 loop reads CSVEGLNYEQYV. Written as DNA, the CDR3 is TGCAGCGTTGAAGGTCTGAACTACGAGCAGTACGTC.

This clonotype was seen a handful of times. V and J are TRBV10-3 and TRBJ2-7; 8 bases fit TRBD1. Trimming at V came to 8 bases and at J to 3 bases, leaving 6 bases not matched to a gene. Germline values: CDR1 ENHRY, CDR2 SYGVKD. The CDR3 loop spans 13 amino acids. The CDR3 loop is CAIQGAADYEQYF. In nucleotides, the CDR3 is TGTGCCATCCAGGGGGCTGCTGACTACGAGCAGTACTTC.

The V and J genes are TRBV5-1 and TRBJ1-5; 7 bases match TRBD1. Germline-derived CDR1 and CDR2 are SGHRS and YFSETQ. The CDR3 loop spans 13 amino acids. The ends lost 4 bases at V and 7 bases at J; junction bases unmatched: 5. The CDR3 reads CASSPGTAQPQHF. CDR3 coding DNA: TGCGCCAGCAGCCCAGGGACAGCACAGCCCCAGCATTTT.

This clonotype was detected only a few times. The chain links TRBV4-3 to TRBJ2-5; the D gene is possibly TRBD1 (5 bases). V lost 4 bases and J 2 bases, leaving 17 bases between the germline ends. Germline CDR1 LGHNA, CDR2 YSLEER. CDR3 size: 16 residues. Here the CDR3 DNA reads TGCGCCAGCAGCCCCCGCCCGGACACAGGACAAGAGACCCAGTACTTC. Translated: CASSPRPDTGQETQYF.

This clonotype was recorded at least ten times. The rearrangement links TRBV4-3 to TRBJ2-2; TRBD2 aligns across 7 bases. CDR3 length equals 17 residues. Germline V gives CDR1 LGHNA, CDR2 YSLEER. With 0 bases clipped from V and 7 bases from J, the junction kept 11 bases outside the gene matches. In DNA form, the CDR3 reads TGCGCCAGCAGCCAAGATAGAGAGGGGAGGGCGAGCGGGGAGCTGTTTTTT. Its translation is CASSQDREGRASGELFF.

This clonotype showed up just a few times. V and J are TRBV7-9 and TRBJ2-3; TRBD2 agrees at 8 bases. Trimming removed 3 bases from V and 4 bases from J; junction bases left unmatched: 12. Germline CDR1 reads SEHNR; CDR2 reads FQNEAQ (reference sequence). The CDR3 loop spans 17 amino acids. CDR3 in DNA: TGTGCCAGCAGCTTCACGGTTCAGCGGGGGACCCCAGATACGCAGTATTTT. Translated: CASSFTVQRGTPDTQYF.